This TCR beta chain originates from a study of CD4 T cells in relation to SARS-CoV-2 and coronaviruses. Study in general: ViraFEST: roughly ten-day antigen culture of PBMCs, then TCR beta CDR3 sequencing.

V lost 8 bases, J lost 2 bases, and 8 bases stayed unmatched. The CDR3 runs 14 residues. The germline CDR1 and CDR2 sequences are MDHEN and SYDVKM. About this clone itself: What it binds is unknown.

Libraries were prepared by immunoSEQ multiplex PCR; TCRdb keeps only in-frame clonotypes and omits some of them. The profile shows about 24,000 clones, around four fifths of them singletons. Unexposed donor CD4+ T cells date from about 2011-2018, before the COVID-19 pandemic. CD4+ T cells were isolated from the cells after less than 13 days of culture. This clonotype originated in a human donor in good health. The source material was CD4+ T cells from PBMCs, cultured in vitro. V gene TRBV28 combines with J gene TRBJ1-1; 7 bases line up with TRBD1. The CDR3 DNA follows: TGTGCCAGCGGATCAGGGGACAGTAACACTGAAGCTTTCTTT. Its translation is CASGSGDSNTEAFF.